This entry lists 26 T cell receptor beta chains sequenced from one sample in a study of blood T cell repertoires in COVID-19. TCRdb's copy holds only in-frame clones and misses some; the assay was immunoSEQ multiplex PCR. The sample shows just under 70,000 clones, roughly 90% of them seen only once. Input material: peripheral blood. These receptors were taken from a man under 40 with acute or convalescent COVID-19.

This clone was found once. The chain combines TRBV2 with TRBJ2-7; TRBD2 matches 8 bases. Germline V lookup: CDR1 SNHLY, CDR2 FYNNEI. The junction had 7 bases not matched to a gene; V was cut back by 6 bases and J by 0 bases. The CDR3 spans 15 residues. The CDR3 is CASRKELAVSYEQYF. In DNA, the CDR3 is TGTGCCAGCAGAAAAGAACTAGCGGTCTCCTACGAGCAGTACTTC.

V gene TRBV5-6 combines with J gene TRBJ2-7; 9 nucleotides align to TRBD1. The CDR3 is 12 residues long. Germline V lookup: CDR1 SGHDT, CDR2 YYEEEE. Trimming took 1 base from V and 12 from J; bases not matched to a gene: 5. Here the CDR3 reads CASSLHRGLVYF. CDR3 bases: TGTGCCAGCAGCTTGCACAGGGGGCTTGTGTACTTC.

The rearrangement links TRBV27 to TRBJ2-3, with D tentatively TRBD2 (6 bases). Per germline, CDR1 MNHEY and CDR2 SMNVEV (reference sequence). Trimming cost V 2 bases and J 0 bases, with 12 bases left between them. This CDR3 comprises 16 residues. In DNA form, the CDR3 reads TGTGCCAGCAGTTTAAGAGAGCGGGTCAGCACAGATACGCAGTATTTT. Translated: CASSLRERVSTDTQYF.

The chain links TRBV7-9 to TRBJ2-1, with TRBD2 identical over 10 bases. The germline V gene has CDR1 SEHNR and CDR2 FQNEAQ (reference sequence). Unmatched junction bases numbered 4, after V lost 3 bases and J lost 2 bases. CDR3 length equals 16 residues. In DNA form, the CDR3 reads TGTGCCAGCAGCTTTTTAGCGGGAGGCACCTACAATGAGCAGTTCTTC. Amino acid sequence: CASSFLAGGTYNEQFF.

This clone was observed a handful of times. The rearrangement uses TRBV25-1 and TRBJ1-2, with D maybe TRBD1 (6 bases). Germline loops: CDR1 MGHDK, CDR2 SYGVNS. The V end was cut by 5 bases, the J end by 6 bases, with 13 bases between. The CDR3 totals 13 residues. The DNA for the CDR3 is TGTGCCAGCAGTTCCGGGACACTCGATGGCTACACCTTC. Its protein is CASSSGTLDGYTF.

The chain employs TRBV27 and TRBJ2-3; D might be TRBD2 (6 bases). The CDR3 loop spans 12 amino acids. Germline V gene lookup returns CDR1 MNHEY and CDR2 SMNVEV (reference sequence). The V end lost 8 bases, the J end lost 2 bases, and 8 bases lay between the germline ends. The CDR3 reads CASAGFTDTQYF. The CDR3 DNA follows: TGTGCCAGCGCGGGATTCACAGATACGCAGTATTTT.

For the CDR3, the DNA is TGTGCCAGCAGTTTATTAGGGGATTCACCCCTCCACTTT. Translation: CASSLLGDSPLHF. The chain carries TRBV28 and TRBJ1-6; D is possibly TRBD1 (5 bases). The length of the CDR3 is 13 residues. V gave up 1 base and J gave up 8 bases, with 6 bases separating them. Per germline, CDR1 MDHEN and CDR2 SYDVKM. Supplemented by reference TRBV28 and TRBJ1-6, the full variable domain reads DVKVTQSSRYLVKRTGEKVFLECVQDMDHENMFWYRQDPGLGLRLIYFSYDVKMKEKGDIPEGYSVSREKKERFSLILESASTNQTSMYLCASSLLGDSPLHFGNGTRLTVT.

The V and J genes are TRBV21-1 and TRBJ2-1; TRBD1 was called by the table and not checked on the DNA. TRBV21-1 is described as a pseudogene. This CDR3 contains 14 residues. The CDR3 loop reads CASSDRDIYNEQFF. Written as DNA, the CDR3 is TGTGCCAGCTCCGACAGGGATATCTACAATGAGCAGTTCTTC.

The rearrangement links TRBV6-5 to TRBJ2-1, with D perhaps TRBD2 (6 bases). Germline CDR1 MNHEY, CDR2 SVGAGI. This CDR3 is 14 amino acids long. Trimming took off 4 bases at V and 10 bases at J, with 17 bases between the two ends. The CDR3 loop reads CASSFWGGTYEQFF. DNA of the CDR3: TGTGCCAGCAGTTTCTGGGGAGGAACGTACGAGCAGTTCTTC.

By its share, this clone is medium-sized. CDR3 DNA sequence: TGTGCCAGCAGCCAGGGCAGTTTTTTTTCCGATACGCAGTATTTT. Its protein product is CASSQGSFFSDTQYF. The V call is TRBV3-1 (or the pseudogene TRBV3-2), the J call TRBJ2-3; no reliable D call. The CDR3 spans 15 residues. The V end lost 3 bases, the J end lost 6 bases, and 16 bases lay between the germline ends. Looked up from germline, CDR1 is LGHDT and CDR2 is YNNKEL (reference sequence).

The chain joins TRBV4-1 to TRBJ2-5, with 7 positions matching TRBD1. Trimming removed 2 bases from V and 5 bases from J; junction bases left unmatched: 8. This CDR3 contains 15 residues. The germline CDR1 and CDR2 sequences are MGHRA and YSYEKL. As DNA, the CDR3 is TGCGCCAGCAGCCAAAAAACTACAGGGGTTGAGACCCAGTACTTC. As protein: CASSQKTTGVETQYF.

This chain's CDR3 is CASSLIAGSYEQYF. The CDR3 DNA sequence: TGTGCCAGCAGCTTAATTGCGGGAAGCTACGAGCAGTACTTC. The rearrangement links TRBV7-9 to TRBJ2-7; D possibly corresponds to TRBD2 (6 bases). The CDR3 spans 14 residues. Per germline, CDR1 SEHNR and CDR2 FQNEAQ (reference sequence). V lost 2 bases to trimming and J lost 3 bases, with 11 bases between them. Supplemented by reference TRBV7-9 and TRBJ2-7, the full variable domain reads DTGVSQNPRHKITKRGQNVTFRCDPISEHNRLYWYRQTLGQGPEFLTYFQNEAQLEKSRLLSDRFSAERPKGSFSTLEIQRTEQGDSAMYLCASSLIAGSYEQYFGPGTRLTVT.

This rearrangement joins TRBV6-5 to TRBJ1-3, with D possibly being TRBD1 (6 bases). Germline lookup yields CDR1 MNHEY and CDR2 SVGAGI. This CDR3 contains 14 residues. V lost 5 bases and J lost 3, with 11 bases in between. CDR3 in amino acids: CASSPQGNGNTIYF. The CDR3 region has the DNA TGTGCCAGCAGTCCACAGGGAAATGGAAACACCATATATTTT.

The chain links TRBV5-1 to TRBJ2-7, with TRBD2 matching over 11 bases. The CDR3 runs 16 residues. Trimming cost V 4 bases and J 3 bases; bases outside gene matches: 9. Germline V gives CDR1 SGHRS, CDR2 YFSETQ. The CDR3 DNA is TGCGCCAGCAGCACAGGGCTAGCGGGAGGAGACTACGAGCAGTACTTC. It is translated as CASSTGLAGGDYEQYF. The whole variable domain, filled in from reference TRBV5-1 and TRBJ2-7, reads KAGVTQTPRYLIKTRGQQVTLSCSPISGHRSVSWYQQTPGQGLQFLFEYFSETQRNKGNFPGRFSGRQFSNSRSEMNVSTLELGDSALYLCASSTGLAGGDYEQYFGPGTRLTVT.

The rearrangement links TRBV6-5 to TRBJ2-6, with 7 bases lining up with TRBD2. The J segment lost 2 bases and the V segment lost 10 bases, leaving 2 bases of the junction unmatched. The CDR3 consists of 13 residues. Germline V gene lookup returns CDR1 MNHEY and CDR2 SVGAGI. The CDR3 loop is CATGGAGANVLTF. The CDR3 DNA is TGTGCCACTGGGGGGGCTGGGGCCAACGTCCTGACTTTC.

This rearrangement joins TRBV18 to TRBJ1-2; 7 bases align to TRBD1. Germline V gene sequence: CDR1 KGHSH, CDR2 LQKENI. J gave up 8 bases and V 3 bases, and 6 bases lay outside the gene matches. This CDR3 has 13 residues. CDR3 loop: CASSPDRDAGYTF. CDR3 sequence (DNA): TGTGCCAGCTCACCCGACAGGGACGCGGGCTACACCTTC. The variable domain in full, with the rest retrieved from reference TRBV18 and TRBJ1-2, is NAGVMQNPRHLVRRRGQEARLRCSPMKGHSHVYWYRQLPEEGLKFMVYLQKENIIDESGMPKERFSAEFPKEGPSILRIQQVVRGDSAAYFCASSPDRDAGYTFGSGTRLTVV.

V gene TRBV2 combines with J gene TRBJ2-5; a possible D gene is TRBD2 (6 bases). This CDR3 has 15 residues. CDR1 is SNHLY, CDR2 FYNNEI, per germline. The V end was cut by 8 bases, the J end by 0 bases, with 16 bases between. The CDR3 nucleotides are TGTGCCAGCCCAGCGGAGGGGACGTACCAAGAGACCCAGTACTTC. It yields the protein CASPAEGTYQETQYF.

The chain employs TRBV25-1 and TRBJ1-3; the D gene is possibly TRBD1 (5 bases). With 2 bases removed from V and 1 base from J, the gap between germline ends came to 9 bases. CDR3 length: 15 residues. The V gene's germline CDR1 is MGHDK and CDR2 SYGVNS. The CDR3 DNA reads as TGTGCCAGCAGTGAACCCCGGGGGTCTGGAAACACCATATATTTT. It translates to CASSEPRGSGNTIYF.

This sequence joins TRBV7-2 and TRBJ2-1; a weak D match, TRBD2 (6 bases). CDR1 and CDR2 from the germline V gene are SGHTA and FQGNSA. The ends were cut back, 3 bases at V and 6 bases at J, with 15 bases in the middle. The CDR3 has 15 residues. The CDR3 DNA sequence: TGTGCCAGCAGCTTTAGATCCGGAGCGGGCAATGAGCAGTTCTTC. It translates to CASSFRSGAGNEQFF. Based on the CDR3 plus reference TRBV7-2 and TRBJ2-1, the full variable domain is GAGVSQSPSNKVTEKGKDVELRCDPISGHTALYWYRQSLGQGLEFLIYFQGNSAPDKSGLPSDRFSAERTGGSVSTLTIQRTQQEDSAVYLCASSFRSGAGNEQFFGPGTRLTVL.

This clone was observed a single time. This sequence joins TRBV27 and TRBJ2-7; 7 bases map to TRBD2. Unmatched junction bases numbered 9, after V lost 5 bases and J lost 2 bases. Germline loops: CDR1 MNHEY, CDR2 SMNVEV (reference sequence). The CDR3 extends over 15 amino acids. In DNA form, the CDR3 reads TGTGCCAGCAGTCTTACTCTAGCGGTCCCCTACGAGCAGTACTTC. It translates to CASSLTLAVPYEQYF.

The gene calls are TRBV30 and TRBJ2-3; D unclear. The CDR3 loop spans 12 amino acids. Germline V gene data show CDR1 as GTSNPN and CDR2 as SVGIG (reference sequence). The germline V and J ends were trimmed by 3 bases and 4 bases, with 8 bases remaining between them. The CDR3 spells CAWSPKPDTQYF. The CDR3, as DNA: TGTGCCTGGAGCCCTAAACCAGATACGCAGTATTTT.

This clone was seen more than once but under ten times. CDR3 sequence reads: CASSLGPGGYNEQFF. CDR3 bases: TGTGCCAGCAGTTTAGGCCCAGGGGGCTACAATGAGCAGTTCTTC. The chain uses TRBV27 and TRBJ2-1; TRBD1 agrees at 7 bases. This CDR3 contains 15 residues. V trimming: 2 bases; J trimming: 3 bases; junction bases outside the gene matches: 4. The germline gives CDR1 MNHEY, CDR2 SMNVEV (reference sequence).

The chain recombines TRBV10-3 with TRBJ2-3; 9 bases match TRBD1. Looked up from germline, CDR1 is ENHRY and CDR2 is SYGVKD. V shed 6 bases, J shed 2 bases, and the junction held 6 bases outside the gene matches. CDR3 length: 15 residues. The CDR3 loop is CAISGTGGLTDTQYF. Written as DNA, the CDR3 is TGTGCCATCAGCGGAACAGGGGGCCTCACAGATACGCAGTATTTT.

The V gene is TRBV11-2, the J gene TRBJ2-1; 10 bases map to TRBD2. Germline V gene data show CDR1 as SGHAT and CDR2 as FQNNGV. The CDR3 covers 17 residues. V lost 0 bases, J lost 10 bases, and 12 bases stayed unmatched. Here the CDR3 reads CASSLERGSGRPHEQFF. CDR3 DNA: TGTGCCAGCAGCTTAGAAAGGGGTAGCGGGAGGCCTCACGAGCAGTTCTTC.

The CDR3 DNA reads TGTGCCAGCAGCTTATATGATGGAGGCTTGTACCAAGAGACCCAGTACTTC. It translates to CASSLYDGGLYQETQYF. The chain employs TRBV7-2 and TRBJ2-5, with D tentatively TRBD2 (5 bases). Per the germline V gene, CDR1 is SGHTA and CDR2 is FQGNSA. The germline V and J ends were trimmed by 2 bases and 0 bases, with 16 bases remaining between them. This CDR3 is 17 amino acids long. Full variable domain (remainder filled in from reference TRBV7-2 and TRBJ2-5): GAGVSQSPSNKVTEKGKDVELRCDPISGHTALYWYRQSLGQGLEFLIYFQGNSAPDKSGLPSDRFSAERTGGSVSTLTIQRTQQEDSAVYLCASSLYDGGLYQETQYFGPGTRLLVL.

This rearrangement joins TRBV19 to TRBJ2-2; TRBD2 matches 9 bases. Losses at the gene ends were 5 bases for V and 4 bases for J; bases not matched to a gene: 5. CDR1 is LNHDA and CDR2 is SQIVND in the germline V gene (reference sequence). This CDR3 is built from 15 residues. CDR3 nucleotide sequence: TGTGCCAGTAGTCCCGGACTAGCGCGCACCGGGGAGCTGTTTTTT. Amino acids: CASSPGLARTGELFF.